This passage covers 24 T cell receptor beta chains from one sample sequenced in a study of T cells in Graves' hyperthyroidism and ophthalmopathy. RNA transcripts provided the source from which TCR beta CDR3 regions were amplified. RT-PCR in the first round (using the HTBI primer set) targeted the TCR CDR3. TCRdb itself ran the multiplex PCR reads through MiXCR, one entry per CDR3 protein. The table shows 530,000 or so distinct CDR3 sequences, with roughly 15% occurring only once. Material for sequencing was blood. All receptors come from a woman aged 18-30 years with Graves' ophthalmopathy.

This clonotype was counted many times. The chain is built from TRBV3-1 and TRBJ2-7; 8 positions match TRBD1. CDR3 length: 15 residues. From germline, CDR1 is LGHDT and CDR2 YNNKEL (reference sequence). J lost 2 bases, V lost 4 bases, and 7 bases had no gene match. The CDR3 sequence is CASSRAGTGTYEQYF. CDR3 in DNA: TGTGCCAGCAGCCGGGCCGGGACAGGCACCTACGAGCAGTACTTC.

This clonotype appeared many times. The rearrangement links TRBV12-3 or TRBV12-4 to TRBJ1-5; 11 bases are a match to TRBD1. The ends lost 5 bases at V and 6 bases at J; junction bases unmatched: 12. There are 17 residues in the CDR3. CDR3: CASSRIVVGTGGQPQHF. CDR3 coding DNA: TGTGCCAGCAGTCGTATAGTCGTCGGGACAGGGGGTCAGCCCCAGCATTTT.

This clonotype has a count of ten or more. An end of the junction differs from the germline gene, which may be a read error. V usage is TRBV27 and J usage is TRBJ1-1; unclear D gene. Germline CDR1 is MNHEY and CDR2 is SMNVEV (reference sequence). The CDR3 loop spans 12 amino acids. The chain's CDR3 is CASKAGRTEAFF. CDR3 nucleotides: TGTGCCAGCAAGGCGGGTCGAACTGAGGCTTTCTTT.

V is TRBV18 and J is TRBJ1-1; maybe TRBD1 (5 bases). CDR3 length: 14 amino acids. With 5 bases removed from V and 11 bases from J, the gap between germline ends came to 21 bases. The germline gives CDR1 KGHSH, CDR2 LQKENI. DNA of the CDR3: TGTGCCAGCTCAAATGACAGAAGGAACATTGAGGCTTTCTTT. Protein: CASSNDRRNIEAFF.

This clonotype was detected ten times or more. The genes are TRBV18 and TRBJ2-7, with 8 nucleotides matching TRBD1. After removal of 3 bases from V and 3 bases from J, the junction contained 7 bases not matched to a gene. CDR1 is KGHSH and CDR2 is LQKENI in the germline V gene. The CDR3 is 15 residues long. The CDR3 here is CASSPRDRFIYEQYF. The CDR3 bases are TGTGCCAGCTCACCCCGGGACAGGTTTATCTACGAGCAGTACTTC.

This clonotype was found many times. This rearrangement joins TRBV18 to TRBJ2-7, with 8 bases that match TRBD1. V was clipped by 8 bases and J by 3 bases; unmatched bases: 6. Germline CDR1 reads KGHSH; CDR2 reads LQKENI. The CDR3 is 13 residues long. The chain's CDR3 is CASSPGGGYEQYF. In DNA form, the CDR3 reads TGTGCCAGCAGCCCAGGGGGCGGCTACGAGCAGTACTTC.

In its sample, this clonotype was seen many times. The V and J genes are TRBV28 and TRBJ2-7, with 10 bases aligning to TRBD2. Germline V CDR1 and CDR2: MDHEN, SYDVKM. The V and J ends lost 5 bases and 5 bases, in that order; junction bases with no gene match: 15. The CDR3 covers 17 residues. The CDR3 DNA follows: TGTGCCAGCAGTCTACTAGCGGGGAGGCTCGAACGGGACGAGCAGTACTTC. This codes for CASSLLAGRLERDEQYF.

At least ten counts were recorded for this clonotype. This chain uses TRBV15 with TRBJ1-1, with a possible D match to TRBD1 (6 bases). This CDR3 spans 14 amino acids. Trimming took 1 base from V and 5 from J, leaving 11 bases between them. CDR1 and CDR2 (germline): LNHNV, YYDKDF (reference sequence). DNA of the CDR3: TGTGCCACCAGCAGAGTGGGGGCTGAGACTGAAGCTTTCTTT. Translating it yields CATSRVGAETEAFF.

The table lists this clonotype with a few counts. This chain links TRBV7-2 with TRBJ1-4, with TRBD1 identical over 8 bases. Germline trimming cut 0 bases from V and 7 bases from J; bases unmatched to any gene: 4. Germline V CDR1 and CDR2: SGHTA, FQGNSA. CDR3 length: 15 residues. The CDR3 is CASSLAAGGIEKLFF. The CDR3 DNA reads TGTGCCAGCAGCTTAGCGGCAGGGGGCATTGAAAAACTGTTTTTT.

Points on this clonotype: A read error is likely, as this CDR3 ends without the conserved phenylalanine or tryptophan. The rearrangement joins TRBV6-2 or TRBV6-3 to TRBJ1-6; TRBD1 matches 7 bases. The length of the CDR3 is 15 residues. V gave up 6 bases and J gave up 5 bases; unmatched junction bases: 7. CDR1 and CDR2 (germline): MNHEY, SVGEGT. The CDR3 loop is CASSVDTGDNSPLHL. The CDR3 bases are TGTGCCAGCAGCGTAGATACAGGGGATAATTCACCCCTCCACCTT.

This clonotype was recorded a few times. This sequence joins TRBV28 and TRBJ1-5; tentative D call: TRBD1 (6 bases). The CDR3 runs to 15 residues. V lost 7 bases and J 2 bases, leaving 15 bases between the germline ends. Germline-derived CDR1 and CDR2 are MDHEN and SYDVKM. The DNA for the CDR3 is TGTGCCAGCATCCAAGGGGGTTCGGGCAATCAGCCCCAGCATTTT. This sequence encodes CASIQGGSGNQPQHF.

Many counts were recorded for this clonotype. This chain connects TRBV20-1 to TRBJ1-1; a possible D gene is TRBD1 (5 bases). The CDR3 has 13 amino acids. Germline V gene sequence: CDR1 DFQATT, CDR2 SNEGSKA (reference sequence). V lost 7 bases and J 0 bases, leaving 12 bases between the germline ends. Here the CDR3 reads CSVGTLLNTEAFF. CDR3 bases: TGCAGTGTTGGGACCCTTCTGAACACTGAAGCTTTCTTT.

In its sample, this clonotype was seen many times. The chain joins TRBV20-1 to TRBJ1-2; no clear D gene. V lost 3 bases to trimming and J lost 2 bases, with 7 bases between them. The germline gives CDR1 DFQATT, CDR2 SNEGSKA (reference sequence). This CDR3 has 12 residues. DNA of the CDR3: TGCAGTGCTAGGGAGCTAAACTATGGCTACACCTTC. Amino acid sequence: CSARELNYGYTF.

At least ten counts were recorded for this clonotype. This chain uses TRBV7-2 with TRBJ2-7; D not certain. Looked up from germline, CDR1 is SGHTA and CDR2 is FQGNSA. The germline V and J ends were trimmed by 2 bases and 2 bases, with 4 bases remaining between them. The CDR3 length is 12 residues. The CDR3 nucleotides are TGTGCCAGCAGCTTAAACACCTACGAGCAGTACTTC. This gives the protein CASSLNTYEQYF. The whole variable domain, remainder taken from reference TRBV7-2 and TRBJ2-7, is GAGVSQSPSNKVTEKGKDVELRCDPISGHTALYWYRQSLGQGLEFLIYFQGNSAPDKSGLPSDRFSAERTGGSVSTLTIQRTQQEDSAVYLCASSLNTYEQYFGPGTRLTVT.

This clonotype was seen only a few times. A much larger clone differs from this one at a single base, so this may be a read error. The V gene is TRBV2, the J gene TRBJ1-1; D is undetermined. V was cut by 10 bases and J by 0 bases, with 12 bases left in between. This CDR3 contains 13 residues. Germline V gene data show CDR1 as SNHLY and CDR2 as FYNNEI. The CDR3 DNA reads TGTGCCACTGCCCGGAGCTTGAACACTGAAGCTTTCTTT. It codes for CATARSLNTEAFF.

This clonotype showed up many times. The chain uses TRBV30 and TRBJ1-2; the D gene is possibly TRBD1 (5 bases). Germline CDR1 reads GTSNPN; CDR2 reads SVGIG (reference sequence). V shed 1 base and J shed 10 bases, with 13 bases lying between them. The CDR3 is 12 amino acids. Here the CDR3 reads CAWSGPDSYYTF. The CDR3 DNA reads TGTGCCTGGAGTGGTCCTGACAGCTACTACACCTTC.

This clonotype has a handful of counts. The chain combines TRBV5-1 with TRBJ2-1; possibly TRBD2 for D (6 bases). V lost 1 base and J 0 bases, leaving 23 bases between the germline ends. Germline values: CDR1 SGHRS, CDR2 YFSETQ. This CDR3 is 20 amino acids long. DNA for the CDR3: TGCGCCAGCAGCTTGTCAGCCCTAGCGAGCAGTAACCCCTCCTACAATGAGCAGTTCTTC. Amino acids: CASSLSALASSNPSYNEQFF.

Regarding this clonotype: A much more abundant neighbour one base away suggests this may be a read error. The chain uses TRBV7-9 and TRBJ1-2; D call uncertain. Germline V CDR1 and CDR2: SEHNR, FQNEAQ (reference sequence). The CDR3 spans 17 residues. The CDR3 nucleotides read TGTGCCAGCAAACCCCAGGCCCATAAATTAGCTAACTATGGCTACGCCTTC. Its translation is CASKPQAHKLANYGYAF.

This clonotype was counted at least ten times. The rearrangement joins TRBV28 to TRBJ2-1; unclear D gene. The germline V gene encodes CDR1 MDHEN and CDR2 SYDVKM. Trimming cost V 1 base and J 4 bases, with 17 bases left between them. CDR3 length: 17 residues. The CDR3: CASSLSPRRQLYNEQFF. The CDR3 coding sequence is TGTGCCAGCAGTTTATCTCCCAGGCGTCAACTATACAATGAGCAGTTCTTC.

Written as DNA, the CDR3 is TGTGCCAGCAGGGTTTTGACTAGCGGGACCTACAATGAGCAGTTCTTC. It encodes CASRVLTSGTYNEQFF. V gene TRBV12-3 or TRBV12-4 combines with J gene TRBJ2-1, with 11 bases that match TRBD2. CDR3 size: 16 residues. V lost 6 bases and J lost 2; bases outside the gene matches: 6.

In this sample, this clonotype turned up a few times. The chain employs TRBV19 and TRBJ1-5; D may be TRBD1 (6 bases). CDR1 is LNHDA, CDR2 SQIVND, per germline (reference sequence). V lost 4 bases and J 0 bases, leaving 16 bases between the germline ends. CDR3 size: 17 residues. The CDR3 is CASSKRGQRYSNQPQHF. The CDR3 nucleotides read TGTGCCAGTAGTAAACGGGGACAAAGATATAGCAATCAGCCCCAGCATTTT.

As regards this clonotype: A junction end diverges from the germline sequence, so it may reflect a read error. The chain links TRBV4-1 to TRBJ2-3; unclear D gene. The germline V gene has CDR1 MGHRA and CDR2 YSYEKL. The CDR3 consists of 14 residues. The CDR3 region has the DNA TGCGCCGGCAGCCAACGGGCTAGCACAGATACGCAGTATTTT. Encoded protein: CAGSQRASTDTQYF.

This clonotype was recorded a few times. The V and J genes are TRBV20-1 and TRBJ1-3, with TRBD1 matching over 7 bases. CDR3 length: 16 amino acids. Germline V gene sequence: CDR1 DFQATT, CDR2 SNEGSKA (reference sequence). The ends lost 0 bases at V and 0 bases at J; junction bases unmatched: 5. The CDR3 here is CSARDHRGGSGNTIYF. The CDR3 bases are TGCAGTGCTAGAGATCACAGGGGAGGCTCTGGAAACACCATATATTTT.

In this sample, this clonotype turned up many times. The chain carries TRBV27 and TRBJ2-7; 8 positions match TRBD1. Per the germline V gene, CDR1 is MNHEY and CDR2 is SMNVEV (reference sequence). CDR3 size: 15 residues. V trimming: 4 bases; J trimming: 1 base; junction bases outside the gene matches: 6. CDR3 sequence: CASSSLWDRSYEQYF. CDR3 coding DNA: TGTGCCAGCAGTTCTCTTTGGGACAGGTCCTACGAGCAGTACTTC.